Listed here are 30 T cell receptor beta chains from one sample, sequenced in a study of cytomegalovirus exposure and HLA in healthy donors. PCR employed 60 Vbeta and 13 Jbeta primers. Using immunoSEQ multiplex PCR, the repertoire was profiled, and TCRdb retains in-frame clones only, with some absent. The sample holds some 130,000 clones, more than 70% seen once. Sequences were obtained from PBMCs. The receptors were sampled from a man in his thirties or forties in good health and CMV-seronegative.

The J gene is TRBJ1-6, the V gene TRBV5-4; 11 nucleotides match TRBD1. This CDR3 is built from 15 residues. J lost 10 bases, V lost 2 bases, and 5 bases had no gene match. Germline CDR1 reads SGHNT; CDR2 reads YYREEE (reference sequence). This CDR3 is CASSLKGQGGSPLHF. In DNA form, the CDR3 reads TGTGCCAGCAGCTTAAAGGGACAGGGGGGATCACCCCTCCACTTT.

This rearrangement joins TRBV7-9 to TRBJ1-5; no reliable D call. Germline CDR1 is SEHNR and CDR2 is FQNEAQ (reference sequence). CDR3 size: 13 residues. The ends were cut back, 6 bases at V and 0 bases at J, with 6 bases in the middle. The CDR3 spells CASSPISNQPQHF. The CDR3 DNA sequence: TGTGCCAGCAGTCCAATTAGCAATCAGCCCCAGCATTTT.

V and J are TRBV11-2 and TRBJ2-7; tentative D call: TRBD2 (6 bases). Germline CDR1 reads SGHAT; CDR2 reads FQNNGV. The V and J ends lost 0 bases and 12 bases respectively, with 15 bases between them. The CDR3 contains 13 residues. In DNA, the CDR3 is TGTGCCAGCAGCTTAGATCGTGGTAGCGGTGTGTACTTC. Translating it yields CASSLDRGSGVYF. The entire variable domain, with the rest obtained from reference TRBV11-2 and TRBJ2-7, is as follows: EAGVAQSPRYKIIEKRQSVAFWCNPISGHATLYWYQQILGQGPKLLIQFQNNGVVDDSQLPKDRFSAERLKGVDSTLKIQPAKLEDSAVYLCASSLDRGSGVYFGPGTRLTVT.

The J gene is TRBJ2-3, the V gene TRBV2, with 10 bases identical to TRBD2. Germline-derived CDR1 and CDR2 are SNHLY and FYNNEI. The length of the CDR3 is 15 residues. The J segment lost 0 bases and the V segment lost 6 bases, leaving 3 bases of the junction unmatched. CDR3 sequence reads: CASSPGLASTDTQYF. CDR3 bases: TGTGCCAGCAGCCCGGGACTAGCGAGCACAGATACGCAGTATTTT.

The chain has TRBV30 and TRBJ2-7; TRBD1 aligns across 8 bases. Trimming at V came to 3 bases and at J to 3 bases, leaving 7 bases not matched to a gene. Germline loops: CDR1 GTSNPN, CDR2 SVGIG (reference sequence). The CDR3 runs 14 residues. The DNA for the CDR3 is TGTGCCTGGAGAGGAGCGGACAGGGACTACGAGCAGTACTTC. This codes for CAWRGADRDYEQYF.

For the CDR3, the DNA is TGCGCCAGCAGCGGCGGGGACAGTCTGAACACTGAAGCTTTCTTT. Its translation is CASSGGDSLNTEAFF. The chain is built from TRBV5-1 and TRBJ1-1; 7 bases are a match to TRBD1. The germline gives CDR1 SGHRS, CDR2 YFSETQ. The CDR3 has 15 amino acids. The V segment lost 4 bases and the J segment 0 bases; nucleotides outside the gene matches: 6.

V gene TRBV11-2 combines with J gene TRBJ2-7; 11 bases match TRBD2. CDR3 size: 16 residues. V was clipped by 5 bases and J by 2 bases; unmatched bases: 8. Germline V gene data show CDR1 as SGHAT and CDR2 as FQNNGV. CDR3 DNA: TGTGCCAGCAGCCCCGGACTAGCGGGTGGACCCTACGAGCAGTACTTC. This encodes CASSPGLAGGPYEQYF. The whole variable domain, remainder taken from reference TRBV11-2 and TRBJ2-7, is EAGVAQSPRYKIIEKRQSVAFWCNPISGHATLYWYQQILGQGPKLLIQFQNNGVVDDSQLPKDRFSAERLKGVDSTLKIQPAKLEDSAVYLCASSPGLAGGPYEQYFGPGTRLTVT.

The chain couples TRBV25-1 to TRBJ1-1; 7 bases align to TRBD1. The germline CDR1 and CDR2 sequences are MGHDK and SYGVNS. This CDR3 has 14 residues. J gave up 2 bases and V 3 bases, and 3 bases lay outside the gene matches. Here the CDR3 reads CASSEGTANTEAFF. The CDR3 nucleotides read TGTGCCAGCAGTGAGGGGACAGCTAACACTGAAGCTTTCTTT. Full variable domain (outside the CDR3, taken from reference TRBV25-1 and TRBJ1-1): EADIYQTPRYLVIGTGKKITLECSQTMGHDKMYWYQQDPGMELHLIHYSYGVNSTEKGDLSSESTVSRIRTEHFPLTLESARPSHTSQYLCASSEGTANTEAFFGQGTRLTVV.

The chain has TRBV6-5 and TRBJ2-2, with D uncertain. Germline CDR1 and CDR2: MNHEY and SVGAGI. CDR3 length: 13 residues. Trimming removed 2 bases at V and 4 bases at J, with 5 bases between. CDR3 residues: CASSYQITGELFF. In DNA form, the CDR3 reads TGTGCCAGCAGTTACCAGATCACCGGGGAGCTGTTTTTT.

CDR3 sequence: CASSPRLTATNEKLFF. DNA for the CDR3: TGTGCCAGCAGTCCTCGACTGACAGCAACTAATGAAAAACTGTTTTTT. The chain couples TRBV28 to TRBJ1-4, with a possible D match to TRBD1 (5 bases). This CDR3 contains 16 residues. Deletions cut 5 bases from V and 0 bases from J, with 13 bases between. From germline, CDR1 is MDHEN and CDR2 SYDVKM. Together with reference TRBV28 and TRBJ1-4, the CDR3 gives the full variable domain: DVKVTQSSRYLVKRTGEKVFLECVQDMDHENMFWYRQDPGLGLRLIYFSYDVKMKEKGDIPEGYSVSREKKERFSLILESASTNQTSMYLCASSPRLTATNEKLFFGSGTQLSVL.

The table lists this clone with a count of one. CDR3 in amino acids: CASSSSAPGTGTYGYTF. The CDR3 DNA is TGCGCCAGCAGCTCATCTGCTCCCGGGACAGGGACCTATGGCTACACCTTC. The gene calls are TRBV5-1 and TRBJ1-2, with TRBD1 matching 9 bases. The V gene end was trimmed by 3 bases and the J gene end by 4 bases; junction bases not matched to a gene: 13. The CDR3 loop spans 17 amino acids. Germline assignment: CDR1 SGHRS and CDR2 YFSETQ.

For the CDR3, the DNA is TGCGCCAGCAGCTTGGCCGCAGGGGGAACCTACAATGAGCAGTTCTTC. It encodes CASSLAAGGTYNEQFF. V usage is TRBV5-1 and J usage is TRBJ2-1, with 7 nucleotides matching TRBD1. The germline CDR1 and CDR2 sequences are SGHRS and YFSETQ. V was pared by 0 bases and J by 2 bases, with 5 bases of the junction left unmatched. The CDR3 is made up of 16 amino acids. Looking up the rest from reference TRBV5-1 and TRBJ2-1 gives the full variable domain: KAGVTQTPRYLIKTRGQQVTLSCSPISGHRSVSWYQQTPGQGLQFLFEYFSETQRNKGNFPGRFSGRQFSNSRSEMNVSTLELGDSALYLCASSLAAGGTYNEQFFGPGTRLTVL.

The rearrangement links TRBV7-2 to TRBJ2-1; no definite D call. The V gene lost 2 bases and the J gene lost 6 bases, with 11 bases spanning the gap. Germline-derived CDR1 and CDR2 are SGHTA and FQGNSA. The CDR3 extends over 14 amino acids. CDR3 loop: CASSLKVIANEQFF. CDR3 nucleotide sequence: TGTGCCAGCAGCTTAAAGGTGATAGCCAATGAGCAGTTCTTC.

This rearrangement joins TRBV9 to TRBJ1-1, with D unclear. Trimming cost V 0 bases and J 5 bases, with 8 bases left between them. Germline CDR1 SGDLS, CDR2 YYNGEE. The CDR3 consists of 13 residues. The CDR3: CASSVDPGTEAFF. CDR3 sequence (DNA): TGTGCCAGCAGCGTAGATCCCGGGACTGAAGCTTTCTTT.

The chain recombines TRBV19 with TRBJ2-5; 7 bases match TRBD1. The CDR3 covers 15 residues. With 3 bases clipped from V and 5 bases from J, the junction kept 9 bases outside the gene matches. Germline CDR1 and CDR2: LNHDA and SQIVND (reference sequence). The CDR3 region has the DNA TGTGCCAGTAGTATTTCAAACAGGGGCGGGGAGACCCAGTACTTC. This sequence encodes CASSISNRGGETQYF.

The chain recombines TRBV7-2 with TRBJ2-3; 9 bases are a match to TRBD2. CDR3 length: 15 residues. V shed 6 bases, J shed 0 bases, and the junction held 4 bases outside the gene matches. Germline-derived CDR1 and CDR2 are SGHTA and FQGNSA. The CDR3, as DNA: TGTGCCAGCAGTCAAACTAGCGGGAGCACAGATACGCAGTATTTT. Encoded protein: CASSQTSGSTDTQYF.

This clone was observed once. This chain joins TRBV5-1 and TRBJ2-5; 8 bases agree with TRBD2. CDR3 length: 16 residues. V dropped 0 bases and J dropped 4; count of bases not matched to a gene: 8. Per the germline V gene, CDR1 is SGHRS and CDR2 is YFSETQ. This CDR3 is CASSLGAGGAAETQYF. CDR3 sequence (DNA): TGCGCCAGCAGCTTGGGGGCGGGAGGCGCGGCAGAGACCCAGTACTTC.

This clone came up a few times. The rearrangement links TRBV5-6 to TRBJ2-2; 9 bases match TRBD1. Trimming cost V 4 bases and J 7 bases; bases outside gene matches: 11. The CDR3 has 16 residues. Germline V gives CDR1 SGHDT, CDR2 YYEEEE. CDR3 region: CASSRRHRGPIGELFF. The DNA of the CDR3 is TGTGCCAGCAGCAGGAGACACAGGGGGCCTATCGGGGAGCTGTTTTTT.

The gene calls are TRBV30 and TRBJ2-7, with 9 bases matching TRBD1. Per germline, CDR1 GTSNPN and CDR2 SVGIG (reference sequence). CDR3 length: 13 residues. After removal of 5 bases from V and 0 bases from J, the junction contained 2 bases not matched to a gene. CDR3 bases: TGTGCCTGGGGGACAGGGAGCTCCTACGAGCAGTACTTC. Its protein product is CAWGTGSSYEQYF. Full variable domain (outside the CDR3, taken from reference TRBV30 and TRBJ2-7): SQTIHQWPATLVQPVGSPLSLECTVEGTSNPNLYWYRQAAGRGLQLLFYSVGIGQISSEVPQNLSASRPQDRQFILSSKKLLLSDSGFYLCAWGTGSSYEQYFGPGTRLTVT.

The V and J genes are TRBV19 and TRBJ2-1, with D perhaps TRBD1 (6 bases). This CDR3 comprises 16 residues. The V and J ends lost 10 bases and 5 bases respectively, with 24 bases between them. CDR1 and CDR2 from the germline V gene are LNHDA and SQIVND (reference sequence). The CDR3 protein is CATEQQGPSGHNEQFF. CDR3 nucleotides: TGTGCCACCGAACAACAGGGCCCAAGCGGTCACAATGAGCAGTTCTTC.

This rearrangement joins TRBV29-1 to TRBJ2-1; 7 nucleotides align to TRBD1. The trim removed 5 bases at V and 6 bases at J, leaving 4 bases unmatched. From germline, CDR1 is SQVTM and CDR2 ANQGSEA. The CDR3 runs 12 residues. The CDR3 DNA sequence: TGCAGCGTTCGGGCAGGGGGCAATGAGCAGTTCTTC. Translation: CSVRAGGNEQFF.

The genes are TRBV5-1 and TRBJ2-2; D not certain. V lost 0 bases to trimming and J lost 0 bases, with 9 bases between them. There are 16 residues in the CDR3. Germline lookup yields CDR1 SGHRS and CDR2 YFSETQ. In DNA, the CDR3 is TGCGCCAGCAGCTTGGTACCTAGAACGAACACCGGGGAGCTGTTTTTT. Translation: CASSLVPRTNTGELFF.

The chain joins TRBV28 to TRBJ2-1; maybe TRBD1 (6 bases). The germline V gene has CDR1 MDHEN and CDR2 SYDVKM. This CDR3 is built from 14 residues. Between the trimmed V and J ends, which lost 4 bases and 3 bases, there was a span of 10 bases. The CDR3 bases are TGTGCCAGCAGTTCGGGACACCGCTACAATGAGCAGTTCTTC. As protein: CASSSGHRYNEQFF.

This chain links TRBV15 with TRBJ2-7, with a possible D match to TRBD1 (6 bases). V shed 3 bases and J shed 7 bases, with 16 bases lying between them. CDR1 LNHNV and CDR2 YYDKDF come from the germline V gene (reference sequence). The CDR3 is made up of 14 amino acids. CDR3 in amino acids: CATSSGTSRSEQYF. As DNA, the CDR3 is TGTGCCACCAGCAGCGGGACAAGCCGCTCGGAGCAGTACTTC.

The chain joins TRBV30 to TRBJ2-1; D may be TRBD1 (5 bases). CDR1 is GTSNPN, CDR2 SVGIG, per germline (reference sequence). The CDR3 length is 14 residues. The V and J ends lost 3 bases and 6 bases respectively, with 15 bases between them. The CDR3 reads CAWSPGLGPNEQFF. DNA of the CDR3: TGTGCCTGGAGCCCTGGGTTGGGGCCCAATGAGCAGTTCTTC.

This chain uses TRBV4-1 with TRBJ1-5; no firm D call. The CDR3 is made up of 14 amino acids. From germline, CDR1 is MGHRA and CDR2 YSYEKL. Trimming took 4 bases from V and 6 from J, leaving 13 bases between them. CDR3 sequence (DNA): TGCGCCAGCAGCCGGGAGGGCCGCACTCAGCCCCAGCATTTT. This translates into CASSREGRTQPQHF.

This clone was observed a few times. The chain combines TRBV6-5 with TRBJ1-1; TRBD1 agrees at 9 bases. The V gene's germline CDR1 is MNHEY and CDR2 SVGAGI. The CDR3 loop spans 16 amino acids. V lost 4 bases and J lost 9; bases outside the gene matches: 15. This chain's CDR3 is CASSSQGAMTRQKAFF. DNA for the CDR3: TGTGCCAGCAGTTCACAGGGGGCCATGACCCGCCAAAAAGCTTTCTTT.

This clone has just one count. The V and J genes are TRBV30 and TRBJ1-2; 9 bases are shared with TRBD1. The CDR3 consists of 17 residues. CDR1 and CDR2 (germline): GTSNPN, SVGIG (reference sequence). With 0 bases clipped from V and 4 bases from J, the junction kept 12 bases outside the gene matches. The CDR3, as DNA: TGTGCCTGGAGTGTAATTTTGGGACAGGGCGACAGCTATGGCTACACCTTC. Translated: CAWSVILGQGDSYGYTF.

This chain links TRBV28 with TRBJ2-7; 8 bases fit TRBD1. Unmatched junction bases numbered 8, after V lost 2 bases and J lost 5 bases. Germline CDR1 and CDR2: MDHEN and SYDVKM. The CDR3 runs 15 residues. In nucleotides, the CDR3 is TGTGCCAGCAGTTTAGACCCACAGGGGGTTAACGAGCAGTACTTC. Translating it yields CASSLDPQGVNEQYF.

There are a few counts of this clone. The rearrangement uses TRBV10-1 and TRBJ2-7; 13 bases map to TRBD2. This CDR3 region has 15 residues. J lost 5 bases, V lost 3 bases, and 4 bases had no gene match. Per germline, CDR1 WNHNN and CDR2 SYGVQD (reference sequence). The CDR3 here is CASSDRTSGSHEQYF. CDR3 nucleotide sequence: TGCGCCAGCAGTGACCGGACTAGCGGGAGCCACGAGCAGTACTTC.